These T cell receptor beta chains were read from a single sample in a study of early T cells in non-severe SARS-CoV-2 infection. A single record per CDR3 protein comes from TCRdb applying MiXCR to the 5' RACE reads. The data contain around 100,000 distinct CDR3 sequences, 15% to 20% of them singletons. Material for sequencing was whole blood. The receptors shown here come from an adult who was a healthcare worker with PCR-confirmed SARS-CoV-2 infection or an uninfected control (not recorded which). Each CDR3 is given with its conserved first and last residue. Each record gives: V gene, J gene, D gene, clone size, CDR3 DNA, CDR3 protein. The D gene is left open where the match is weak. Clone sizes are given selectively: once, few, many, or a class where the clone is expanded.

TRBV20-1	TRBJ2-3	TRBD2	few	TGCAGTGCCCAGTCAGGACTAGCGGCGCAGTATTTT	CSAQSGLAAQYF
TRBV28	TRBJ2-4	TRBD2	NA	TGTGCCATTCCGGGACTAGGAAAAAACATTCAGTACTTC	CAIPGLGKNIQYF
TRBV7-2	TRBJ2-1	NA	few	TGTGCCAGCAGTCTGGCGGAGCGGAGCAATGAGCAGTTCTTC	CASSLAERSNEQFF
TRBV6-6	TRBJ1-5	NA	NA	TGTGCCAGCAGTCTCGACAGAAGCAATCAGCCCCAGCATTTT	CASSLDRSNQPQHF
TRBV19	TRBJ2-5	NA	few	TGTGCCAGTAGGGAGACCACCCAAGAGACCCAGTACTTC	CASRETTQETQYF
TRBV6-5	TRBJ1-1	NA	NA	TGTGCCAGCAACATACAGGGAGACACTGAAGCTTTCTTT	CASNIQGDTEAFF
TRBV6-1	TRBJ2-5	TRBD2	few	TGTGCCAGCAGTGTCACTAGCGGGGGGTTGGAGACCCAGTACTTC	CASSVTSGGLETQYF
TRBV7-8	TRBJ2-5	TRBD1	NA	TGTGCCAGCAGCGCTTTTAGTGCCCGGATGGACAGGGGGGGAGAGACCCAGTACTTC	CASSAFSARMDRGGETQYF
TRBV4-3	TRBJ2-7	TRBD1	NA	TGCGCCAGCAGCCAAGATGCCAGGGGGAGCTACGAGCAGTACTTC	CASSQDARGSYEQYF
TRBV14	TRBJ2-7	NA	NA	TGTGCCAGCAGCCGGGGATACACTTCCCCAGACTACGAGCAGTACTTC	CASSRGYTSPDYEQYF
TRBV29-1	TRBJ1-5	NA	NA	TGCAGCGTACTATCAGGGTACGGTAATCAGCCCCAGCATTTT	CSVLSGYGNQPQHF